Reported below is one T cell receptor beta chain. Antigen specificity is unknown. The table came from immunoSEQ multiplex PCR; TCRdb's copy has only in-frame clones and leaves some out. The sample contains fewer than 95,000 clones, approximately 85% of which appear only once. The data originate from a study of OX40 agonist ivuxolimab in advanced cancers. As for the study in general: Previous treatment with anti-PD-1, anti-PD-L1 or anti-CTLA-4 therapy was allowed; about 44% had received some. Three patients, one with hepatocellular carcinoma and two with cutaneous melanoma, achieved partial responses. General study findings and limits: At doses 0.1 to 3.0 mg/kg, CD4+ and CD8+ clones expanded.

This sequence originates from an adult with an advanced solid tumor such as melanoma, head and neck, liver or kidney cancer. Sequenced material: CD4+ or CD8+ T cells sorted from blood, taken in a trial of the OX40 agonist ivuxolimab.

The CDR3 nucleotides read TGTGCCAGTCACGTAAGCGGGGGGGAGATAGAGACCCAGTACTTC. Amino acids: CASHVSGGEIETQYF. V usage is TRBV6-1 and J usage is TRBJ2-5; 10 positions agree with TRBD2. Germline CDR1 and CDR2: MNHNS and SASEGT. The CDR3 covers 15 residues. Germline trimming cut 9 bases from V and 4 bases from J; bases unmatched to any gene: 11.